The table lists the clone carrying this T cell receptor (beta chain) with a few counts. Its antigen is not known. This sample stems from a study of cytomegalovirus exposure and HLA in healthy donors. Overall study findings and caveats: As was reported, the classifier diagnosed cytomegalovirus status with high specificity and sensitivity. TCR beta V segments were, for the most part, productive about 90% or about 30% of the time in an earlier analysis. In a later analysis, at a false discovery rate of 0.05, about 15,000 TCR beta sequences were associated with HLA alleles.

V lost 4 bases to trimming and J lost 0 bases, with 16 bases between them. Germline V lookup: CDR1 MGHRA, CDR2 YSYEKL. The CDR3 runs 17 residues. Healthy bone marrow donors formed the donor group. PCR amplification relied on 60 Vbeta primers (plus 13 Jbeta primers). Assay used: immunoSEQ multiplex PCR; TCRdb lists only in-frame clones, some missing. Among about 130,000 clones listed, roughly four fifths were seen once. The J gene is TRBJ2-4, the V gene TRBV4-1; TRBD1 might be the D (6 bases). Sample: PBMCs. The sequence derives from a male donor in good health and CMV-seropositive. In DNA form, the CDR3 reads TGCGCCAGCAGCCCCTGTCTCGAGGGGGTAGCCAAAAACATTCAGTACTTC. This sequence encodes CASSPCLEGVAKNIQYF.